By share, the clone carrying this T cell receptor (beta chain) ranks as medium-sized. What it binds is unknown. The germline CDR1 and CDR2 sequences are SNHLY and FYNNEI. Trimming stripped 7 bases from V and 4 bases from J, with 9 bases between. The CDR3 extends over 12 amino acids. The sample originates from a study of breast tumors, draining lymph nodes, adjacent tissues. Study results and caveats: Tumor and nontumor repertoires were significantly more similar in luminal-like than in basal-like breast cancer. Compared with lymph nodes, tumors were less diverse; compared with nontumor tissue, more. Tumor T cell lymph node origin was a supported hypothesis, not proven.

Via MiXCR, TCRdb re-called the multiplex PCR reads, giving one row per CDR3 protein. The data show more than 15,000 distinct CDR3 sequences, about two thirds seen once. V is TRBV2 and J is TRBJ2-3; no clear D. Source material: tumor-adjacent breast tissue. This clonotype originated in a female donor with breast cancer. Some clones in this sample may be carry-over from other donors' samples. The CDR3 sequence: CASMGSPDTQYF. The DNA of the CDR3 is TGTGCCAGCATGGGATCACCAGATACGCAGTATTTT.